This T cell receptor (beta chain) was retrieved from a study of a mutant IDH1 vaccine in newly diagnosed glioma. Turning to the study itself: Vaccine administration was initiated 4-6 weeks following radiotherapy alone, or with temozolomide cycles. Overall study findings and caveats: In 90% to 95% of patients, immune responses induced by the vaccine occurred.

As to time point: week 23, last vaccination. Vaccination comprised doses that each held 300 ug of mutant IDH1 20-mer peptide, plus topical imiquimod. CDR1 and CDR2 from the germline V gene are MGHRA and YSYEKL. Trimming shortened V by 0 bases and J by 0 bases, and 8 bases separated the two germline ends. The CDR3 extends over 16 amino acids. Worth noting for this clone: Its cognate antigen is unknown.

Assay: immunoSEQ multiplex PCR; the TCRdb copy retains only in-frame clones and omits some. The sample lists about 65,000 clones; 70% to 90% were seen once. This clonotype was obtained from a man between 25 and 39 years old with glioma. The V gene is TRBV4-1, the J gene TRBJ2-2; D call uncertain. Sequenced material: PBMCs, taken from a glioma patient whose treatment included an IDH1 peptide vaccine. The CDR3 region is CASSQDRAANTGELFF. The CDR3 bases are TGCGCCAGCAGCCAAGATCGGGCAGCGAACACCGGGGAGCTGTTTTTT.